Below, 23 T cell receptor beta chains from the same sample are listed, as sequenced in a study of blood T cell repertoires in COVID-19. Produced via immunoSEQ multiplex PCR; TCRdb's table is partial and in-frame only. The data contain approximately 150,000 clones, approximately 85% of them singletons. Source material: peripheral blood. The receptors derive from a man aged 60 to 75 with active or convalescent COVID-19.

The genes are TRBV3-1 (or the pseudogene TRBV3-2) and TRBJ1-3, with D hard to call. CDR3 length: 15 amino acids. Trimming took 1 base from V and 3 from J, leaving 10 bases between them. The germline V gene has CDR1 LGHDT and CDR2 YNNKEL (reference sequence). The CDR3 sequence: CASSQASGFGNTIYF. The CDR3 nucleotides are TGTGCCAGCAGCCAAGCGTCCGGTTTTGGAAACACCATATATTTT.

Only a few counts were recorded for this clone. The chain joins TRBV7-9 to TRBJ1-1; 7 bases align to TRBD1. The V gene end was trimmed by 5 bases and the J gene end by 4 bases; junction bases not matched to a gene: 7. The CDR3 loop spans 14 amino acids. The V gene's germline CDR1 is SEHNR and CDR2 FQNEAQ (reference sequence). In DNA, the CDR3 is TGTGCCAGCAGCGTCCAGGGGGGATCCACTGAAGCTTTCTTT. This encodes CASSVQGGSTEAFF.

V usage is TRBV13 and J usage is TRBJ2-7, with 9 bases lining up with TRBD1. V dropped 5 bases and J dropped 3; count of bases not matched to a gene: 8. The germline V gene has CDR1 PRHDT and CDR2 FYEKMQ (reference sequence). The CDR3 extends over 15 amino acids. CDR3 bases: TGTGCCAGCAGCCCGGACAGGGGCCGGAGCTACGAGCAGTACTTC. Amino acids: CASSPDRGRSYEQYF.

The chain couples TRBV3-1 (or the pseudogene TRBV3-2) to TRBJ1-4; unclear D gene. The CDR3 has 12 amino acids. Trimming removed 0 bases from V and 8 bases from J, with 4 bases in between. The germline CDR1 and CDR2 sequences are LGHDT and YNNKEL (reference sequence). The CDR3 DNA reads TGTGCCAGCAGCCAAGAACTCGAAAAACTGTTTTTT. Protein sequence: CASSQELEKLFF.

Points on this clone: Other DNA variants within this sample encode the same CDR3. This chain joins TRBV5-1 and TRBJ1-5; D is unclear. The CDR3 is 15 residues long. V was clipped by 0 bases and J by 0 bases, with 7 bases between them. CDR1 is SGHRS and CDR2 is YFSETQ in the germline V gene. The CDR3 bases are TGCGCCAGCAGCTTGGCCGGAGATAGCAATCAGCCCCAGCATTTT. Its protein is CASSLAGDSNQPQHF.

The rearrangement joins TRBV19 to TRBJ1-2, with a weak D call TRBD1 (5 bases). CDR1 LNHDA and CDR2 SQIVND come from the germline V gene (reference sequence). The CDR3 sequence is 14 residues long. Deletions cut 7 bases from V and 3 bases from J, with 15 bases between. The CDR3 DNA reads TGTGCCAGTACCCCTCGTGCAGGGTACTATGGCTACACCTTC. Protein sequence: CASTPRAGYYGYTF.

The chain couples TRBV10-1 to TRBJ1-5, with TRBD1 as a possible D gene (5 bases). This CDR3 region has 20 residues. CDR1 WNHNN and CDR2 SYGVQD come from the germline V gene (reference sequence). Deletions cut 5 bases from V and 0 bases from J, with 26 bases between. The CDR3, as DNA: TGCGCCAGCAGTCACAAGACCCCGACCGAGGACACAAATAGCAATCAGCCCCAGCATTTT. Its translation is CASSHKTPTEDTNSNQPQHF.

The chain employs TRBV11-2 and TRBJ1-1, with D unresolved. The CDR3 sequence is 18 residues long. The germline gives CDR1 SGHAT, CDR2 FQNNGV. Trimming pared 4 bases from V and 4 bases from J, leaving 25 bases between. The CDR3 DNA sequence: TGTGCCAGCAGCTCGGGTAGAGGGTTGAGGGAGGGTGGCACTGAAGCTTTCTTT. Its protein is CASSSGRGLREGGTEAFF.

The chain carries TRBV28 and TRBJ2-1; tentative D call: TRBD1 (6 bases). The CDR3 is 14 amino acids. V dropped 3 bases and J dropped 9 bases, with 15 bases sitting between them. CDR1 is MDHEN and CDR2 is SYDVKM in the germline V gene. CDR3 amino acids: CASSFQGISAEQFF. DNA of the CDR3: TGTGCCAGCAGTTTCCAGGGGATTTCGGCTGAGCAGTTCTTC.

This clone occurred a few times. This chain joins TRBV9 and TRBJ1-4; 8 nucleotides line up with TRBD1. The ends lost 3 bases at V and 13 bases at J; junction bases unmatched: 5. This CDR3 comprises 12 residues. Germline CDR1 reads SGDLS; CDR2 reads YYNGEE. CDR3: CASSGYRGVLFF. The CDR3 DNA reads TGTGCCAGCAGCGGATACAGGGGGGTACTGTTTTTT.

This clone was observed once. This rearrangement joins TRBV5-1 to TRBJ1-3, with 7 positions matching TRBD1. Germline values: CDR1 SGHRS, CDR2 YFSETQ. Trimming at V came to 0 bases and at J to 4 bases, leaving 4 bases not matched to a gene. CDR3 size: 15 residues. CDR3 region: CASSLESGGGNTIYF. The CDR3 DNA sequence: TGCGCCAGCAGCTTGGAGTCAGGGGGAGGAAACACCATATATTTT.

The gene calls are TRBV3-1 (or the pseudogene TRBV3-2) and TRBJ1-2, with TRBD1 matching 7 bases. Germline V gene lookup returns CDR1 LGHDT and CDR2 YNNKEL (reference sequence). The CDR3 covers 15 residues. V gave up 3 bases and J gave up 8 bases; unmatched junction bases: 12. CDR3: CASSHAGTDTIGYTF. The CDR3 bases are TGTGCCAGCAGCCATGCCGGGACAGACACTATCGGCTACACCTTC.

The CDR3 spells CASSESLAGGRNEQFF. DNA for the CDR3: TGCGCCAGCAGTGAGTCTCTCGCGGGGGGGAGGAATGAGCAGTTCTTC. The chain carries TRBV10-1 and TRBJ2-1, with 9 bases lining up with TRBD2. The V gene end was trimmed by 0 bases and the J gene end by 7 bases; junction bases not matched to a gene: 7. The CDR3 is 16 residues long. The germline gives CDR1 WNHNN, CDR2 SYGVQD (reference sequence).

The chain joins TRBV10-3 to TRBJ1-2; the match to TRBD1 covers 9 bases. J gave up 8 bases and V 0 bases, and 7 bases lay outside the gene matches. Germline V gene lookup returns CDR1 ENHRY and CDR2 SYGVKD. The CDR3 sequence is 15 residues long. The CDR3 DNA reads as TGTGCCATCAGTGAGTCGAAACAGGGGGCGAGAGGCTACACCTTC. Its translation: CAISESKQGARGYTF.

This clone has a handful of counts. The genes are TRBV28 and TRBJ1-3; 10 nucleotides align to TRBD1. V was clipped by 7 bases and J by 2 bases; unmatched bases: 5. Germline V gives CDR1 MDHEN, CDR2 SYDVKM. The CDR3 is 15 amino acids. As DNA, the CDR3 is TGTGCCAGCACCAGGACAGGGGGAACTGGAAACACCATATATTTT. As protein: CASTRTGGTGNTIYF.

This clone was observed once. The V gene is TRBV27, the J gene TRBJ2-7, with TRBD1 matching 9 bases. J lost 9 bases, V lost 8 bases, and 11 bases had no gene match. The CDR3 sequence is 13 residues long. CDR1 and CDR2 from the germline V gene are MNHEY and SMNVEV (reference sequence). The CDR3 is CASGPGTGIRQYF. The DNA for the CDR3 is TGTGCCAGCGGACCGGGGACAGGGATTAGGCAGTACTTC.

The rearrangement links TRBV21-1 to TRBJ2-7; TRBD1, the table's D call, lacks a check against the DNA. TRBV21-1 is flagged as a pseudogene. The CDR3 extends over 13 amino acids. CDR3 sequence reads: CASSNYRVYEQYF. In DNA, the CDR3 is TGTGCCAGCAGCAATTACAGGGTGTACGAGCAGTACTTC.

This clone was seen only a few times. The chain combines TRBV5-4 with TRBJ2-7; 10 bases line up with TRBD1. CDR3 length: 13 amino acids. Germline CDR1 and CDR2: SGHNT and YYREEE (reference sequence). With 4 bases clipped from V and 6 bases from J, the junction kept 4 bases outside the gene matches. The CDR3 is CASSPGTGAEQYF. The CDR3 DNA sequence: TGTGCCAGCAGCCCCGGGACAGGGGCCGAGCAGTACTTC.

This sequence joins TRBV2 and TRBJ2-6; a possible D gene is TRBD1 (6 bases). The CDR3 is 19 residues long. CDR1 is SNHLY, CDR2 FYNNEI, per germline. V gave up 7 bases and J gave up 2 bases, with 24 bases separating them. For the CDR3, the DNA is TGTGCCAGCACCCCCCTACAGGGTCGCCGTGGGGCTGGGGCCAACGTCCTGACTTTC. The encoded protein is CASTPLQGRRGAGANVLTF.

This clone has only a few counts. The genes are TRBV6-4 and TRBJ1-2; 8 bases align to TRBD1. The CDR3 length is 15 residues. Germline CDR1 is MRHNA and CDR2 is SNTAGT. The J segment lost 0 bases and the V segment lost 7 bases, leaving 7 bases of the junction unmatched. The chain's CDR3 is CASTITGGANYGYTF. Here the CDR3 DNA reads TGTGCCAGCACTATAACAGGGGGAGCTAACTATGGCTACACCTTC.

The gene calls are TRBV5-1 and TRBJ2-1; possibly TRBD1 for D (5 bases). The CDR3 totals 17 residues. V was pared by 0 bases and J by 3 bases, with 16 bases between. Per the germline V gene, CDR1 is SGHRS and CDR2 is YFSETQ. CDR3 loop: CASSLGGSGYGYNEQFF. DNA of the CDR3: TGCGCCAGCAGCTTGGGCGGTTCAGGGTACGGCTACAATGAGCAGTTCTTC.

The gene calls are TRBV2 and TRBJ1-5; D not certain. Trimming pared 3 bases from V and 3 bases from J, leaving 6 bases between. Germline lookup yields CDR1 SNHLY and CDR2 FYNNEI. CDR3 length equals 13 residues. The CDR3 nucleotides are TGTGCCAGCAGTGAGCGGTACAATCAGCCCCAGCATTTT. This sequence encodes CASSERYNQPQHF.

V gene TRBV6-7 combines with J gene TRBJ1-3, with D maybe TRBD1 (6 bases). TRBV6-7 falls under the ORF class, with uncertain function. V lost 6 bases and J 0 bases, leaving 12 bases between the germline ends. This CDR3 region has 15 residues. CDR3 in amino acids: CASSFQGSSGNTIYF. The CDR3 nucleotides read TGTGCCAGCAGCTTTCAGGGGAGCTCTGGAAACACCATATATTTT.